The 9 T cell receptor beta chains reported below all come from one sample, sequenced in a study of STAT5B mutations in CD4+ large granular lymphocyte leukemia (dated by TCRdb to between 2021 and 2024). The library came from the immunoSEQ multiplex PCR assay. TCRdb obtained this table from immuneACCESS and retained in-frame rearrangements with V and J assigned. These tables miss some clones; where compared with another copy, unresolved V genes account for less than half of the shortfall, and the remainder is unexplained. This sample gives around 35,000 clones in total; roughly 65% of them show up just once. Around 2% of the sample is in the top ten clones. Input material: CD4+ T cells from blood buffy coats. The receptors were gathered from a human donor in good health.

This clone was counted between two and nine times. This chain joins TRBV28 and TRBJ1-1; weak D call: TRBD1 (5 bases). CDR1 MDHEN and CDR2 SYDVKM come from the germline V gene. This CDR3 is 14 amino acids long. V lost 5 bases and J lost 6, with 16 bases in between. The CDR3, as DNA: TGTGCCAGCAGTCCTCCAGGGAGGGTAGCTGAAGCTTTCTTT. Encoded protein: CASSPPGRVAEAFF.

The chain carries TRBV2 and TRBJ2-7; no clear D. Looked up from germline, CDR1 is SNHLY and CDR2 is FYNNEI. CDR3 size: 12 residues. V lost 7 bases, J lost 2 bases, and 9 bases lay in between. CDR3 amino acids: CASTSSPYEQYF. CDR3 in DNA: TGTGCCAGCACGTCGTCACCCTACGAGCAGTACTTC.

V and J are TRBV5-1 and TRBJ2-1; TRBD1 is a possible D gene (6 bases). From germline, CDR1 is SGHRS and CDR2 YFSETQ. The CDR3 length is 14 residues. V lost 3 bases to trimming and J lost 8 bases, with 15 bases between them. The CDR3 protein is CASSSRGGGDEQFF. For the CDR3, the DNA is TGCGCCAGCAGCTCTCGAGGGGGTGGGGATGAGCAGTTCTTC. Together with reference TRBV5-1 and TRBJ2-1, the CDR3 gives the full variable domain: KAGVTQTPRYLIKTRGQQVTLSCSPISGHRSVSWYQQTPGQGLQFLFEYFSETQRNKGNFPGRFSGRQFSNSRSEMNVSTLELGDSALYLCASSSRGGGDEQFFGPGTRLTVL.

This clone was detected only a few times. The chain uses TRBV19 and TRBJ1-1, with 10 nucleotides matching TRBD1. Germline trimming cut 5 bases from V and 3 bases from J; bases unmatched to any gene: 6. CDR3 size: 15 residues. The germline gives CDR1 LNHDA, CDR2 SQIVND (reference sequence). The CDR3 protein is CASSSQGTGDTEAFF. CDR3 bases: TGTGCCAGTAGTTCCCAGGGGACAGGGGACACTGAAGCTTTCTTT.

The J gene is TRBJ1-2, the V gene TRBV19, with D possibly matching TRBD1 (5 bases). The ends were cut back, 9 bases at V and 3 bases at J, with 11 bases in the middle. The CDR3 covers 12 residues. The germline gives CDR1 LNHDA, CDR2 SQIVND (reference sequence). The CDR3 DNA sequence: TGTGCCAGCGGGGGAGATTACTATGGCTACACCTTC. It yields the protein CASGGDYYGYTF.

J is TRBJ2-1 and V is TRBV7-3; 8 bases are shared with TRBD1. The CDR3 runs to 18 residues. Germline V gene lookup returns CDR1 SGHTA and CDR2 FQGTGA. Germline trimming cut 5 bases from V and 3 bases from J; bases unmatched to any gene: 15. The DNA of the CDR3 is TGTGCCAGCAGCCCAGTCGGGCGTGGACAGGGTTTCTACAATGAGCAGTTCTTC. Protein: CASSPVGRGQGFYNEQFF. The variable domain in full, with the rest retrieved from reference TRBV7-3 and TRBJ2-1, is GAGVSQTPSNKVTEKGKYVELRCDPISGHTALYWYRQSLGQGPEFLIYFQGTGAADDSGLPNDRFFAVRPEGSVSTLKIQRTERGDSAVYLCASSPVGRGQGFYNEQFFGPGTRLTVL.

This clone has just a few counts. The chain is built from TRBV6-5 and TRBJ1-6, with TRBD1 matching over 9 bases. The J segment lost 6 bases and the V segment lost 5 bases, leaving 2 bases of the junction unmatched. The germline CDR1 and CDR2 sequences are MNHEY and SVGAGI. This CDR3 region has 14 residues. The CDR3 is CASSRQGVNSPLHF. The CDR3 DNA follows: TGTGCCAGCAGTCGACAGGGGGTTAATTCACCCCTCCACTTT.

The chain carries TRBV29-1 and TRBJ1-1, with unresolved D. CDR3 length equals 12 residues. Between the trimmed V and J ends, which lost 7 bases and 0 bases, there was a span of 9 bases. In germline, CDR1 is SQVTM, CDR2 ANQGSEA. The CDR3: CSGIGLNTEAFF. CDR3 nucleotide sequence: TGCAGCGGCATCGGCTTGAACACTGAAGCTTTCTTT.

The V and J genes are TRBV15 and TRBJ1-5; D might be TRBD1 (5 bases). CDR1 LNHNV and CDR2 YYDKDF come from the germline V gene (reference sequence). The CDR3 extends over 16 amino acids. Between the trimmed V and J ends, which lost 4 bases and 4 bases, there was a span of 17 bases. CDR3 nucleotides: TGTGCCACCAGCACAAAGGAGGGGCTAGGGAATCAGCCCCAGCATTTT. Its protein product is CATSTKEGLGNQPQHF.